The clone carrying this T cell receptor (beta chain) was counted only a few times. The data were taken from a study of blood T cell repertoires in COVID-19. Study overall: The United States, Italy and Spain were the sources of the acute and convalescent COVID-19 samples. The analysed material was cDNA or gDNA that came from T cells, B-cell-depleted T cells, or PBMCs.

Original analysis: Reference gene primer amplification gave nucleated cell count estimates. The protocol was immunoSEQ multiplex PCR, while the TCRdb copy is restricted to in-frame clones and leaves out a portion. D and trimming come from the DNA, and the V and J calls and clone size come from that table. This sample has 150,000 to 200,000 clones, with 88% found just once. V was pared by 4 bases and J by 2 bases, with 18 bases between. Germline V gene lookup returns CDR1 SGHNT and CDR2 YYREEE (reference sequence). This CDR3 has 16 amino acids. The sequence derives from a man aged 65 to 85 with active or convalescent COVID-19. The sequenced material came from peripheral blood. The chain couples TRBV5-4 to TRBJ1-2; no clear D gene. CDR3: CASSRHGGILNYGYTF. CDR3 coding DNA: TGTGCCAGCAGCCGCCACGGCGGCATTCTGAACTATGGCTACACCTTC. The variable domain in full, with the rest retrieved from reference TRBV5-4 and TRBJ1-2, is ETGVTQSPTHLIKTRGQQVTLRCSSQSGHNTVSWYQQALGQGPQFIFQYYREEENGRGNFPPRFSGLQFPNYSSELNVNALELDDSALYLCASSRHGGILNYGYTFGSGTRLTVV.